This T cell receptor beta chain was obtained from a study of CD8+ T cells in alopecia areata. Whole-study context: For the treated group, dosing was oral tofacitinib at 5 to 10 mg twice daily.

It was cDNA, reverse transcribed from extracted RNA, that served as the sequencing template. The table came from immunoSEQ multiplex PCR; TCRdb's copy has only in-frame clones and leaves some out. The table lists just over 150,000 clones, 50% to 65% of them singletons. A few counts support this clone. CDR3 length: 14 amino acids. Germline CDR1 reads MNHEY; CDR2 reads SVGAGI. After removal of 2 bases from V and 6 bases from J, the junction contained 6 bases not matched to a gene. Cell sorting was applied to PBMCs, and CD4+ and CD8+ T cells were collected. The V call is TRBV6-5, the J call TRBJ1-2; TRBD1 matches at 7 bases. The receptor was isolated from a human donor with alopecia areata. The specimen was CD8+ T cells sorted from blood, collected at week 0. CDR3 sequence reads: CASSYANRGDGYTF. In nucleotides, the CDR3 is TGTGCCAGCAGTTACGCAAACAGGGGTGATGGCTACACCTTC.